This T cell receptor (beta chain) is from a study of cytomegalovirus exposure and HLA in healthy donors. Measured with immunoSEQ multiplex PCR; TCRdb has only the in-frame clones, and not every one. The table shows 150,000 to 200,000 clones, with just under 85% occurring only once. CDR3 length equals 14 residues. Germline V gene lookup returns CDR1 MNHNY and CDR2 SVGAGI (reference sequence). V lost 4 bases and J 0 bases, leaving 8 bases between the germline ends. The sequence came from a man aged 25 to 45 in good health and CMV-seropositive. The rearrangement links TRBV6-6 to TRBJ2-3; TRBD2 might be the D (5 bases). Material: PBMCs. As DNA, the CDR3 is TGTGCCAGCAGTTGGACTGTTAGCACAGATACGCAGTATTTT. Its protein is CASSWTVSTDTQYF.